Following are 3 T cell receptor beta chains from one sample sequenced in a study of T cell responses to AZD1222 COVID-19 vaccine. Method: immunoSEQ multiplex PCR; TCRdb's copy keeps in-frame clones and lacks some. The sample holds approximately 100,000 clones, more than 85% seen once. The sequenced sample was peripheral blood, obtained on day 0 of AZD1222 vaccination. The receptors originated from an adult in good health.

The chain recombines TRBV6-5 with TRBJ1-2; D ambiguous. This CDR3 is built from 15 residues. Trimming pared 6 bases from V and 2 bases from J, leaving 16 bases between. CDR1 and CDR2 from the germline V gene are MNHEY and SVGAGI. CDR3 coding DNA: TGTGCCAGCAGCAGCCGGGATCCCCGAAACTATGGCTACACCTTC. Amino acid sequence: CASSSRDPRNYGYTF.

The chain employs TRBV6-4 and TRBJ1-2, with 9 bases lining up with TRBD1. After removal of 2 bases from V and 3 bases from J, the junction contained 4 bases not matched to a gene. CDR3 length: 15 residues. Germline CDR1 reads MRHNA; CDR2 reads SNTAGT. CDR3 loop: CASSDPTGGYYGYTF. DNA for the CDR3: TGTGCCAGCAGTGACCCCACAGGGGGCTACTATGGCTACACCTTC.

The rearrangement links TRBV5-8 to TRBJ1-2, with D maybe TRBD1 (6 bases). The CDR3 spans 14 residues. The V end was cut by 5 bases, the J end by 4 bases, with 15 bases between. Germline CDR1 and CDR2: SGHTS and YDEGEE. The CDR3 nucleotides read TGTGCCAGCAGTTACGCCGGGGGCACCTATGGCTACACCTTC. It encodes CASSYAGGTYGYTF.